This T cell receptor beta chain was identified in a study of control samples from healthy donors and cancer patients. Trimming removed 2 bases from V and 2 bases from J, with 21 bases in between. This CDR3 has 18 residues. Germline values: CDR1 SGDLS, CDR2 YYNGEE. Here immunoSEQ multiplex PCR was the method, and the copy in TCRdb shows in-frame clones only, minus some. The sample includes approximately 150,000 clones, around 96% of them seen just once. This clone has a single count. The chain carries TRBV9 and TRBJ2-3; D may be TRBD1 (5 bases). Sequencing was done on a sample of blood. The origin of this receptor is a woman under 40 in good health. In nucleotides, the CDR3 is TGTGCCAGCAGCGTGACATTCCCCCAAGACAGTTTCACAGATACGCAGTATTTT. Translating gives CASSVTFPQDSFTDTQYF.